This T cell receptor beta chain was identified during a study of blood T cell repertoires in COVID-19. About the research overall: There were acute and convalescent COVID-19 samples, and they came from the United States, Italy and Spain.

Assay used: immunoSEQ multiplex PCR; TCRdb lists only in-frame clones, some missing. Of 65,000 to 80,000 clones in the sample, over 70% were seen once. The germline V gene has CDR1 SGHDT and CDR2 YYEEEE. The CDR3 extends over 13 amino acids. V dropped 0 bases and J dropped 5; count of bases not matched to a gene: 2. Sequencing was done on a sample of peripheral blood. The source is a man in his fifties or sixties with active COVID-19. The chain couples TRBV5-6 to TRBJ2-7, with 7 positions matching TRBD1. The chain's CDR3 is CASSLGGGNEQYF. In DNA form, the CDR3 reads TGTGCCAGCAGCTTGGGAGGGGGCAACGAGCAGTACTTC.